This T cell receptor (beta chain) is drawn from a study of shared clonotypes between healthy human individuals. Whole-study findings and limits: On the whole, naive subsets had larger estimated richness than memory subsets had. Only blood was sampled, and tissue TCR repertoires likely differ from blood ones. In a handful of donors, around 5% of naive CD4 clonotypes appeared in common.

The naive CD8 subset, CD45RO-negative cells positively selected for CCR7, excluded terminally differentiated effector memory CD45RA+ cells. Comment on this clone: Its antigen is undetermined.

Method: immunoSEQ multiplex PCR; TCRdb's copy keeps in-frame clones and lacks some. The profile covers about 1.9 million clones, with 80% to 95% appearing a single time and around 1.7% taken by the ten largest. Trimming left V 4 bases short and J 3 bases short, with 18 bases between. The germline V gene has CDR1 MDHEN and CDR2 SYDVKM. The CDR3 has 16 residues. Sequenced input: naive CD8+ T cells from PBMCs. The sequence derives from a young man in good health. Some clones in this sample may be carry-over from other donors' samples. This chain uses TRBV28 with TRBJ1-2; perhaps TRBD1 as D (5 bases). CDR3 protein: CASSSYWGQGDYGYTF. The CDR3 region has the DNA TGTGCCAGCAGTTCTTACTGGGGCCAGGGTGACTATGGCTACACCTTC.